A selection of T cell receptor beta chains follows, all from one sample in a study of vaccination effects on CD4 cells after COVID-19. Generated by immunoSEQ multiplex PCR, the TCRdb table keeps only in-frame clones and is missing some. The sample records tens of thousands of clones, roughly 75% being singletons. What these receptors recognize is not known. The sample here was CD4+ T cells from PBMCs cultured without peptide, taken after COVID-19 vaccination. These receptors all stem from a human donor who received a COVID-19 vaccine. The CDR3 runs from the conserved cysteine through the conserved F or W. Each record gives: J gene, D gene, clone size, V gene, CDR3 DNA, CDR3 protein. D genes are given only for firm matches. Clone size is given for some rows only: seen once, a few or many times, or a class if the clone is expanded.

TRBJ1-4	TRBD1	few	TRBV5-1	TGCGCCAGCAGCTTCGCAGGGGGGGCTAATGAAAAACTGTTTTTT	CASSFAGGANEKLFF
TRBJ2-1	NA	NA	TRBV5-1	TGCGCCAGCAGCACTGGAGGGTCATCAGAGCAGTTCTTC	CASSTGGSSEQFF
TRBJ2-6	NA	NA	TRBV5-1	TGCGCCAGCAGCGTCCGGGACCTACTGGGGCCTGGGGCCAACGTCCTGACTTTC	CASSVRDLLGPGANVLTF
TRBJ2-2	NA	NA	TRBV6-5	TGTGCCAGCAGTTATTATCGGGTCAACACCGGGGAGCTGTTTTTT	CASSYYRVNTGELFF
TRBJ2-2	TRBD2	NA	TRBV5-1	TGCGCCAGCAGTTCCCTCAGCGGGGGCACCGGGGAGCTGTTTTTT	CASSSLSGGTGELFF
TRBJ2-1	TRBD2	NA	TRBV7-3	TGTGCCAGCAGCTCTAGCGGGGGGGCCGATGAGCAGTTCTTC	CASSSSGGADEQFF
TRBJ1-1	TRBD1	NA	TRBV7-2	TGTGCCAGCAGCTTACGGAGGGGGCTCTCTGAAGCTTTCTTT	CASSLRRGLSEAFF
TRBJ2-2	NA	NA	TRBV9	TGTGCCAGCAGCGTAACAGGGAGCGGGGTAGGCGGGGAGCTGTTTTTT	CASSVTGSGVGGELFF
TRBJ2-2	NA	NA	TRBV19	TGTGCCAGTAGTATTGGGCAGGGTATTACCGGGGAGCTGTTTTTT	CASSIGQGITGELFF
TRBJ2-5	NA	NA	TRBV5-1	TGCGCCAGCAGCTTGGGGGGGGTCGAAGAGACCCAGTACTTC	CASSLGGVEETQYF
TRBJ2-5	TRBD2	NA	TRBV4-1	TGCGCCAGCAGCCAGGTTCTAGCGGGGGGGCCGAAGACCCAGTACTTC	CASSQVLAGGPKTQYF
TRBJ1-2	NA	NA	TRBV6-5	TGTGCCAGCAGCAGAGACACCACCGCTAACTATGGCTACACCTTC	CASSRDTTANYGYTF
TRBJ1-5	NA	few	TRBV28	TGTGCCAGCAGTTTGCATTCCAATCAGCCCCAGCATTTT	CASSLHSNQPQHF
TRBJ2-5	NA	NA	TRBV6-6	TGTGCCAGCAGTTACAGGGGAACGGAGACCCAGTACTTC	CASSYRGTETQYF
TRBJ2-3	NA	NA	TRBV2	TGTGCCAGCAGTCCATCGACAGATACGCAGTATTTT	CASSPSTDTQYF
TRBJ1-4	TRBD1	NA	TRBV24-1	TGTGCCACCAGTGATTCGGACAGGGATAATGAAAAACTGTTTTTT	CATSDSDRDNEKLFF
TRBJ1-6	TRBD1	few	TRBV6-5	TGTGCCAGCAGTCGAGGGACAGGGAATAATTCACCCCTCCACTTT	CASSRGTGNNSPLHF
TRBJ1-4	NA	few	TRBV29-1	TGCAGCGTCCGTCGAGGATCTAATGAAAAACTGTTTTTT	CSVRRGSNEKLFF
TRBJ1-5	NA	NA	TRBV27	TGTGCCAGCACCGACTACTGGGACGGCTTTAGCAATCAGCCCCAGCATTTT	CASTDYWDGFSNQPQHF
TRBJ2-1	NA	NA	TRBV7-2	TGTGCCAGCAGCTTTTTGAATGAGCAGTTCTTC	CASSFLNEQFF
TRBJ2-1	NA	NA	TRBV2	TGTGCCAGCCGGCTCGGGGTAAACAATGAGCAGTTCTTC	CASRLGVNNEQFF
TRBJ2-5	NA	NA	TRBV15	TGTGCCACCAGCAGGGATTCCACAGGGTCGGTAGAGACCCAGTACTTC	CATSRDSTGSVETQYF
TRBJ2-2	NA	NA	TRBV13	TGTGCCAGCAGCGTACCAGGGACCGCGGGGGAGCTGTTTTTT	CASSVPGTAGELFF
TRBJ1-5	NA	NA	TRBV9	TGTGCCAGCAGCCCGAGGGTGGATCAGCCCCAGCATTTT	CASSPRVDQPQHF
TRBJ2-6	NA	NA	TRBV5-1	TGCGCCAGCAGCTTTGACAGGCTGGGGGCCAACGTCCTGACTTTC	CASSFDRLGANVLTF
TRBJ1-5	TRBD1	few	TRBV27	TGTGCCAGCAGTAGACAGGGGTCCGGCAATCAGCCCCAGCATTTT	CASSRQGSGNQPQHF
TRBJ1-3	TRBD1	once	TRBV6-1	TGTGCCAGCAGTGAGTTCCTGGGGACAGCCTCGCGGGGAAACACCATATATTTT	CASSEFLGTASRGNTIYF
TRBJ1-5	NA	medium-sized	TRBV5-8	TGTGCCAGCAGCCTCGGACAGAAAATCAATCAGCCCCAGCATTTT	CASSLGQKINQPQHF